The 5 T cell receptor beta chains reported below all come from one sample, sequenced in a study of cytomegalovirus exposure and HLA in healthy donors. Amplification used 60 Vbeta primers and 13 Jbeta primers. Clones were read by immunoSEQ multiplex PCR, and TCRdb kept only the in-frame ones, dropping some. Seen here are approximately 170,000 clones, approximately 80% observed once, and the top ten hold roughly 2.8%. Sequenced material: PBMCs. The source of these receptors is a woman between 40 and 55 years old in good health and CMV-seropositive.

This clone rates as large. The chain combines TRBV29-1 with TRBJ2-7, with a weak D call TRBD1 (6 bases). Germline V CDR1 and CDR2: SQVTM, ANQGSEA. The V gene lost 4 bases and the J gene lost 3 bases, with 10 bases spanning the gap. The CDR3 runs 12 residues. The CDR3 DNA follows: TGCAGCGTTGGTCAACAGGGCTACGAGCAGTACTTC. Translated, it gives CSVGQQGYEQYF.

The V gene is TRBV15, the J gene TRBJ1-4; tentative D call: TRBD1 (5 bases). This CDR3 comprises 15 residues. V was shortened by 0 bases and J by 8 bases, with 13 bases between the two germline ends. Germline V gene lookup returns CDR1 LNHNV and CDR2 YYDKDF (reference sequence). The CDR3 coding sequence is TGTGCCACCAGCAGAGATGGGGCAGGGAGGGAAAAACTGTTTTTT. It is translated as CATSRDGAGREKLFF.

The V gene is TRBV7-8, the J gene TRBJ1-2; perhaps TRBD1 as D (6 bases). Germline V gene data show CDR1 as SGHVS and CDR2 as FQNEAQ. Trimming cost V 5 bases and J 8 bases, with 12 bases left between them. The CDR3 extends over 12 amino acids. CDR3 coding DNA: TGTGCCAGCAGCCCGGGACAAAGAGGCTACACCTTC. Translation gives CASSPGQRGYTF.

The chain carries TRBV27 and TRBJ2-3, with 10 bases identical to TRBD1. Germline loops: CDR1 MNHEY, CDR2 SMNVEV (reference sequence). The CDR3 consists of 13 residues. J lost 5 bases, V lost 10 bases, and 6 bases had no gene match. Here the CDR3 reads CAIGQGVGDTQYF. CDR3 coding DNA: TGTGCCATAGGACAGGGGGTTGGAGATACGCAGTATTTT.

The chain has TRBV9 and TRBJ2-1; possible D gene TRBD2, 6 bases. Germline V CDR1 and CDR2: SGDLS, YYNGEE. This CDR3 contains 19 residues. V was trimmed by 3 bases and J by 0 bases, leaving 22 bases between them. CDR3 coding DNA: TGTGCCAGCAGCGACCCCTGGGGCGGGATCCTCTCCTCCTACAATGAGCAGTTCTTC. Translating gives CASSDPWGGILSSYNEQFF.